This TCR beta chain is drawn from a study of T cell changes during pregnancy in multiple sclerosis. Germline values: CDR1 SGHTA, CDR2 FQGNSA. CDR3 size: 15 residues. V lost 3 bases and J lost 6; bases outside the gene matches: 8. Data came from immunoSEQ multiplex PCR; TCRdb stores just in-frame clones and leaves some out. This table has about 21,000 clones, around nine tenths appearing once. The sequences come from CD4+ T cells from peripheral blood mononuclear cells, collected in the first trimester of pregnancy. The TCR was taken from a female donor in good health, enrolled as a control in a pregnancy study. The chain combines TRBV7-2 with TRBJ2-3, with 8 bases identical to TRBD2. CDR3: CASSFEGLGDDTQYF. The CDR3 nucleotides read TGTGCCAGCAGCTTCGAGGGACTAGGCGACGATACGCAGTATTTT.